The 9 T cell receptor beta chains listed next were all sequenced from one sample in a study of blood T cell repertoires in COVID-19. Clones were read by immunoSEQ multiplex PCR, and TCRdb kept only the in-frame ones, dropping some. The sample consists of 100,000 to 150,000 clones, about 74% of them appearing once. Material for sequencing was peripheral blood. The receptors were sampled from a man in his sixties or seventies with acute or convalescent COVID-19.

The V gene is TRBV9, the J gene TRBJ1-2; no clear D. Deletions cut 2 bases from V and 4 bases from J, with 6 bases between. CDR3 size: 12 residues. Germline V lookup: CDR1 SGDLS, CDR2 YYNGEE. The CDR3 bases are TGTGCCAGCAGCGTTTCCGTCTATGGCTACACCTTC. This translates into CASSVSVYGYTF.

This clone occurred a few times. The chain recombines TRBV28 with TRBJ2-7; 8 bases align to TRBD2. This CDR3 is 14 amino acids long. Per the germline V gene, CDR1 is MDHEN and CDR2 is SYDVKM. V gave up 6 bases and J gave up 1 base; unmatched junction bases: 5. CDR3 sequence (DNA): TGTGCCAGCAGGGTCGGGACTAGTTCCTACGAGCAGTACTTC. As protein: CASRVGTSSYEQYF.

This clone was recorded once. V usage is TRBV18 and J usage is TRBJ1-1; D unresolved. Trimming left V 1 base short and J 4 bases short, with 16 bases between. CDR3 length: 16 residues. CDR1 is KGHSH and CDR2 is LQKENI in the germline V gene. The CDR3 is CASSPQGSLGGTEAFF. The CDR3 region has the DNA TGTGCCAGCTCACCACAAGGGAGCTTAGGAGGCACTGAAGCTTTCTTT.

V gene TRBV19 combines with J gene TRBJ2-5; TRBD1 aligns across 7 bases. CDR3 size: 14 residues. With V trimmed by 5 bases and J by 4 bases, 7 bases remained unmatched. Germline-derived CDR1 and CDR2 are LNHDA and SQIVND (reference sequence). The CDR3 loop reads CASSPPTGLETQYF. The DNA of the CDR3 is TGTGCCAGTAGTCCCCCGACAGGGCTAGAGACCCAGTACTTC. The full variable domain, rest sourced from reference TRBV19 and TRBJ2-5, is DGGITQSPKYLFRKEGQNVTLSCEQNLNHDAMYWYRQDPGQGLRLIYYSQIVNDFQKGDIAEGYSVSREKKESFPLTVTSAQKNPTAFYLCASSPPTGLETQYFGPGTRLLVL.

This chain uses TRBV18 with TRBJ2-7, with 7 bases fitting TRBD2. Trimming at V came to 2 bases and at J to 5 bases, leaving 0 bases not matched to a gene. The germline V gene encodes CDR1 KGHSH and CDR2 LQKENI. CDR3 length: 12 amino acids. In nucleotides, the CDR3 is TGTGCCAGCTCACCAGGGAGGGACGAGCAGTACTTC. Its protein product is CASSPGRDEQYF.

The chain couples TRBV5-1 to TRBJ1-2, with TRBD1 as a possible D gene (6 bases). Germline V gives CDR1 SGHRS, CDR2 YFSETQ. The CDR3 is made up of 16 amino acids. Trimming left V 4 bases short and J 0 bases short, with 16 bases between. The CDR3 sequence: CASSTQTGIANYGYTF. CDR3 nucleotides: TGCGCCAGCAGCACACAGACAGGAATAGCTAACTATGGCTACACCTTC.

This chain uses TRBV14 with TRBJ2-3; possibly TRBD1 for D (7 bases). There are 15 residues in the CDR3. Germline V CDR1 and CDR2: SGHDN, FVKESK. Trimming pared 4 bases from V and 9 bases from J, leaving 20 bases between. CDR3 amino acids: CASSLETRPGGTQYF. In nucleotides, the CDR3 is TGTGCCAGCAGCCTTGAGACTCGTCCAGGGGGGACGCAGTATTTT.

This rearrangement joins TRBV7-9 to TRBJ2-1, with 13 bases that match TRBD2. This CDR3 has 15 amino acids. Germline trimming cut 5 bases from V and 7 bases from J; bases unmatched to any gene: 5. Germline CDR1 and CDR2: SEHNR and FQNEAQ (reference sequence). As DNA, the CDR3 is TGTGCCAGCAGCCGCTTGGGACTAGCGGGAAATGAGCAGTTCTTC. Its protein is CASSRLGLAGNEQFF. The whole variable domain, filled in from reference TRBV7-9 and TRBJ2-1, reads DTGVSQNPRHKITKRGQNVTFRCDPISEHNRLYWYRQTLGQGPEFLTYFQNEAQLEKSRLLSDRFSAERPKGSFSTLEIQRTEQGDSAMYLCASSRLGLAGNEQFFGPGTRLTVL.

The rearrangement joins TRBV7-3 to TRBJ2-5, with 9 bases lining up with TRBD1. CDR3 size: 17 residues. Germline lookup yields CDR1 SGHTA and CDR2 FQGTGA. The ends lost 5 bases at V and 4 bases at J; junction bases unmatched: 14. In DNA, the CDR3 is TGTGCCAGCAGCCCCACCTCCGGGACAGGGTGGGTAGAGACCCAGTACTTC. The encoded protein is CASSPTSGTGWVETQYF. The whole variable domain, remainder taken from reference TRBV7-3 and TRBJ2-5, is GAGVSQTPSNKVTEKGKYVELRCDPISGHTALYWYRQSLGQGPEFLIYFQGTGAADDSGLPNDRFFAVRPEGSVSTLKIQRTERGDSAVYLCASSPTSGTGWVETQYFGPGTRLLVL.